This T cell receptor (beta chain) was sequenced for a study of CD8+ T cells in alopecia areata. RNA was extracted and reverse transcribed into cDNA as the sequencing template. Libraries were prepared by immunoSEQ multiplex PCR; TCRdb keeps only in-frame clonotypes and omits some of them. The sample lists about 97,000 clones; roughly two fifths were seen once. The sample consisted of CD4+ T cells sorted from blood. The sequence came from a human donor with alopecia areata.

The CDR3 coding sequence is TGCGCCAGCAGCTTGGTGAACGAGCAGTACTTC. The encoded protein is CASSLVNEQYF. The J gene is TRBJ2-7, the V gene TRBV5-1, with D unresolved. V gave up 0 bases and J gave up 5 bases, with 3 bases separating them. Germline-derived CDR1 and CDR2 are SGHRS and YFSETQ. The CDR3 has 11 amino acids.